This T cell receptor beta chain stems from a study of shared clonotypes between healthy human individuals. This CDR3 comprises 14 residues. Germline V gives CDR1 SGHAT, CDR2 FQNNGV. The germline V and J ends were trimmed by 0 bases and 5 bases, with 10 bases remaining between them. The method was immunoSEQ multiplex PCR; TCRdb's version includes in-frame clones alone and lacks a portion of them. The top ten clones hold approximately 0.13% of a sample with some 2,000,000 clones, 85% to 95% of them seen once. Findings and limits, study-wide: Shared clonotypes: 4.5% to 5% naive CD4, approximately 3.4% naive CD8, 2.3% memory CD4, 0.4% to 0.5% memory CD8. Donor clonotype sharing was expected to depend on sequencing depth.

On this clone itself: The target antigen is unknown.

The rearrangement joins TRBV11-2 to TRBJ2-5; D is undetermined. The sequencing input was naive CD4+ T cells sorted from blood. Subset specified: CD45RA+ positively selected. The TCR originated in a man between 18 and 29 years old in good health. CDR3 region: CASSLDTGLETQYF. The CDR3 nucleotides are TGTGCCAGCAGCTTAGACACCGGGTTGGAGACCCAGTACTTC.